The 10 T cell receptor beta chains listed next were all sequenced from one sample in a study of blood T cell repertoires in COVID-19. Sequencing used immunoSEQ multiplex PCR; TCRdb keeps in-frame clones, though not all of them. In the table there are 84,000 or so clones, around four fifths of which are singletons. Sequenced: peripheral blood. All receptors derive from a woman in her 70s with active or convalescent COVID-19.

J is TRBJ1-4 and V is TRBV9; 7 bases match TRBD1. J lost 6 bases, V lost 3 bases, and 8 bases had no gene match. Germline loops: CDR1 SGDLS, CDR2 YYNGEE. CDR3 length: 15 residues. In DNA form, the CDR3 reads TGTGCCAGCAGCGCCTCGACAGGGTTTGATGAAAAACTGTTTTTT. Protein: CASSASTGFDEKLFF.

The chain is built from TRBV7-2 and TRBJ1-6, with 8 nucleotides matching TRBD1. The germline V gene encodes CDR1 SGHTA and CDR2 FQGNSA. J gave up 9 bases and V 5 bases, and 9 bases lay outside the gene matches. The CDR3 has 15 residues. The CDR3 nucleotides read TGTGCCAGCAGCCTCCAGGGACAGGTTTTTTCACCCCTCCACTTT. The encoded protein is CASSLQGQVFSPLHF.

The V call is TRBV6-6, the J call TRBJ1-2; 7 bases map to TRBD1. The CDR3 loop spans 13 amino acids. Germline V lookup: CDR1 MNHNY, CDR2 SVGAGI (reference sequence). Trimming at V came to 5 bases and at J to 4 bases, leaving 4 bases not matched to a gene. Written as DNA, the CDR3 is TGTGCCAGCAGTACAGGGGCGAGCTATGGCTACACCTTC. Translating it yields CASSTGASYGYTF.

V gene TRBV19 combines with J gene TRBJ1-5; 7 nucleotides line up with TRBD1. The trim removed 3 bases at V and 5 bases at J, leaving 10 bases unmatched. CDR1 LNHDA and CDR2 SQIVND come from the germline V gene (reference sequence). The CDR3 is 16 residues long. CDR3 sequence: CASSIWAGGDHQPQHF. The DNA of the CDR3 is TGTGCCAGTAGTATCTGGGCAGGGGGAGATCATCAGCCCCAGCATTTT.

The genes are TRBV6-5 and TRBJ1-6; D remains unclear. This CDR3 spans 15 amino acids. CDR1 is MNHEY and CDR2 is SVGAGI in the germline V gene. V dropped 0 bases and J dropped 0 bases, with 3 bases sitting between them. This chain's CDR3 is CASSYSSSYNSPLHF. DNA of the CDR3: TGTGCCAGCAGTTACTCGAGCTCCTATAATTCACCCCTCCACTTT.

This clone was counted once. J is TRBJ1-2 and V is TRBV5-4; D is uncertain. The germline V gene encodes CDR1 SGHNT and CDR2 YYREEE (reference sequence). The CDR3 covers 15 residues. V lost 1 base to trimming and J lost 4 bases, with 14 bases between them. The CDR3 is CASSLMAGTSYGYTF. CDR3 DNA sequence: TGTGCCAGCAGCTTGATGGCAGGAACTTCCTATGGCTACACCTTC.

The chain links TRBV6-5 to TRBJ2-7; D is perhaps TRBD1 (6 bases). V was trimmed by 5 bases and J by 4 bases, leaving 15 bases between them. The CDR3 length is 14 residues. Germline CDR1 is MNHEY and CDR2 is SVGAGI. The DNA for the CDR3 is TGTGCCAGCAGTCCGGACAGCTCTTCTTACGAGCAGTACTTC. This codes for CASSPDSSSYEQYF.

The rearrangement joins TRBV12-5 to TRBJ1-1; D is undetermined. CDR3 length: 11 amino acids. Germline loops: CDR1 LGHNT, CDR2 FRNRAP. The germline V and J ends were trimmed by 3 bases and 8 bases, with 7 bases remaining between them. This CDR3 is CASGLGREAFF. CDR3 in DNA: TGTGCTAGTGGTTTAGGGAGAGAAGCTTTCTTT.

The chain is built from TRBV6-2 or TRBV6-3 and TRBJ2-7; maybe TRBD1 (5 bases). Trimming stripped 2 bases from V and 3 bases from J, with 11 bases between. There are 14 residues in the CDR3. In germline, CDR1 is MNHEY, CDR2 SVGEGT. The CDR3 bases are TGTGCCAGCAGTTACGGTCAGGGCTACTACGAGCAGTACTTC. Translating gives CASSYGQGYYEQYF.

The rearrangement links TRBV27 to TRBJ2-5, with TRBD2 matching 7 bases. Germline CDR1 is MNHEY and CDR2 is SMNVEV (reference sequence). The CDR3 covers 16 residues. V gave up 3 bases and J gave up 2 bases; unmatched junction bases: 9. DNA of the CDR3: TGTGCCAGCAGTTTGGTTCCGGGAGGTTATCAAGAGACCCAGTACTTC. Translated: CASSLVPGGYQETQYF.